The source of this TCR beta chain is a study of T cells in Graves' hyperthyroidism and ophthalmopathy. In the study overall: Peripheral blood was obtained at initial diagnosis, preceding any treatment. Whole-study results and caveats: Ophthalmopathy, as predicted by the model, came a median roughly 6.8 months after the prediction.

Researchers amplified the TCR beta CDR3 regions from RNA transcripts. Using the HTBI primer set, a first-round RT-PCR was run on the TCR CDR3. One entry per CDR3 protein, called by TCRdb with MiXCR from the multiplex PCR reads. This table holds 300,000 to 450,000 distinct CDR3 sequences, approximately 13% found once. CDR3 length: 16 amino acids. The germline V and J ends were trimmed by 3 bases and 0 bases, with 14 bases remaining between them. CDR1 is KGHSH, CDR2 LQKENI, per germline. Uncontrolled infection, other autoimmune disease, pregnancy and lactation each barred patients from inclusion. In this sample, this clonotype turned up many times. Its antigen is unidentified.

The origin of this receptor is a man between 25 and 39 years old with Graves' hyperthyroidism that later progressed to Graves' ophthalmopathy. The chain couples TRBV18 to TRBJ2-5; D is unclear. The specimen sequenced was blood. CDR3 in DNA: TGTGCCAGCTCACCTACAGCCATTCCGTACCAAGAGACCCAGTACTTC. Translation gives CASSPTAIPYQETQYF.